This TCR beta chain was sequenced for a study of CD8+ T cells in alopecia areata. Study results and caveats: Lesional tissue from the scalp (especially in alopecia totalis/universalis) showed higher clonality than normal scalp.

V dropped 5 bases and J dropped 8 bases, with 18 bases sitting between them. The CDR3 consists of 14 residues. CDR1 and CDR2 (germline): MNHEY, SVGAGI. As the sequencing template, cDNA was produced by extracting RNA and reverse transcribing it. Sequenced by immunoSEQ multiplex PCR; TCRdb stores in-frame clones only, minus some. The data contain approximately 2,600 clones, 65% to 75% of them singletons. Concerning this clone: Its antigen is unidentified.

The sequenced sample consisted of skin. The sequence derives from a human donor in good health. J is TRBJ1-2 and V is TRBV6-5; D ambiguous. The CDR3 spells CASSSLSSKGGYTF. CDR3 nucleotide sequence: TGTGCCAGCAGTAGCTTGTCCAGTAAGGGCGGCTACACCTTC.